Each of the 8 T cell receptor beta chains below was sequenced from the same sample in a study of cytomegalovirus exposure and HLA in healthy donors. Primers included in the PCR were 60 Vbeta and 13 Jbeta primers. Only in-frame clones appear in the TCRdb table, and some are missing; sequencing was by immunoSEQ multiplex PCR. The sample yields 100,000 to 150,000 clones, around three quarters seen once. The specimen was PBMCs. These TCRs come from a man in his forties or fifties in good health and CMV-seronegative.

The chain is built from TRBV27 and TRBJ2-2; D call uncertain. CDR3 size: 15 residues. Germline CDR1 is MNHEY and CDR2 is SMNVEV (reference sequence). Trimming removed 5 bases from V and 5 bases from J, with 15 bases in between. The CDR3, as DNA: TGTGCCAGCAGTCCCGTCGCGGAGAGGACCGGGGAGCTGTTTTTT. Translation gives CASSPVAERTGELFF.

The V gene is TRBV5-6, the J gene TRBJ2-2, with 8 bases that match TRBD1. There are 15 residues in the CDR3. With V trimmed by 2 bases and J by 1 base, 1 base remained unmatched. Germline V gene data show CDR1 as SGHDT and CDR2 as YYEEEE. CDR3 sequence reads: CASSFDRGNTGELFF. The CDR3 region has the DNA TGTGCCAGCAGCTTTGACAGGGGGAACACCGGGGAGCTGTTTTTT.

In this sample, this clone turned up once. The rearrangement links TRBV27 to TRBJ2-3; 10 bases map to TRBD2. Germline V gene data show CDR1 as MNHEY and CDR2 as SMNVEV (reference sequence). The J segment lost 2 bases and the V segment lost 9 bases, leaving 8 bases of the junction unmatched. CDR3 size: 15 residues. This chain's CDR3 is CASQGTSEHTDTQYF. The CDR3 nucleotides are TGTGCCAGTCAGGGGACTAGCGAACACACAGATACGCAGTATTTT.

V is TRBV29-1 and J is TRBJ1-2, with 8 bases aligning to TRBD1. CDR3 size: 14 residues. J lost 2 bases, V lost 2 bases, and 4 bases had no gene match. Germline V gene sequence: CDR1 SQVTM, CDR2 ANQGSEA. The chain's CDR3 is CSVERGQANYGYTF. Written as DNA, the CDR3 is TGCAGCGTTGAAAGGGGACAGGCCAACTATGGCTACACCTTC.

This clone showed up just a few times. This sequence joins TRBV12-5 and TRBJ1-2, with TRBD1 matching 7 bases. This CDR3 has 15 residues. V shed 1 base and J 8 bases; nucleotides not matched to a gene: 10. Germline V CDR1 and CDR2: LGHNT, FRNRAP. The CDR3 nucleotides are TGTGCTAGTGGTTTGGCGACAGGGACAGTAGTGGGCTACACCTTC. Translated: CASGLATGTVVGYTF.

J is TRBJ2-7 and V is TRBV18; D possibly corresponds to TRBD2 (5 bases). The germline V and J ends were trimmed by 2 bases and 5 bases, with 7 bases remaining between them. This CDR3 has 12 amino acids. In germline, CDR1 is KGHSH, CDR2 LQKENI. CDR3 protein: CASSPEGHEQYF. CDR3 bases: TGTGCCAGCTCACCAGAGGGCCACGAGCAGTACTTC.

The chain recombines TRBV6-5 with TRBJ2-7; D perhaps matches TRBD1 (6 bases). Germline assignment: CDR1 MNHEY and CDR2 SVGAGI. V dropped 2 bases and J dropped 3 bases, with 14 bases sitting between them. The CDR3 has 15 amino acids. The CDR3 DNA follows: TGTGCCAGCAGTTACACGTCCTGGGACAACTACGAGCAGTACTTC. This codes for CASSYTSWDNYEQYF.

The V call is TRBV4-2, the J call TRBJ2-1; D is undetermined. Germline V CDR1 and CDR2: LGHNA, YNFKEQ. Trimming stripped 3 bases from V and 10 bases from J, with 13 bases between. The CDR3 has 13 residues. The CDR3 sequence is CASSQNQNGEQFF. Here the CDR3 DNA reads TGTGCCAGCAGCCAGAACCAAAATGGCGAGCAGTTCTTC.